A single sample gave rise to the 11 T cell receptor beta chains below, sequenced in a study of monozygotic twins with inflammatory bowel disease. From the 5' RACE reads, TCRdb lists one entry per CDR3 protein and no DNA. This listing includes 440,000 or so distinct CDR3 sequences. The sequenced sample consisted of blood. The source is a human donor with ulcerative colitis or Crohn's disease, or a healthy co-twin of an affected twin (not recorded which).

The gene calls are TRBV5-1 and TRBJ2-3; TCRdb calls TRBD2, which cannot be checked without DNA. The CDR3 totals 15 residues. Germline V gene data show CDR1 as SGHRS and CDR2 as YFSETQ. The CDR3 sequence is CASSLSAGNTDTQYF.

The V call is TRBV4-1, the J call TRBJ2-7; with no DNA, the TCRdb D assignment of TRBD2 cannot be verified. From germline, CDR1 is MGHRA and CDR2 YSYEKL. The CDR3 totals 17 residues. Here the CDR3 reads CASSQDRAGGPFYEQYF.

The gene calls are TRBV20-1 and TRBJ2-1; the TCRdb call, TRBD2, lacks DNA for checking. The germline gives CDR1 DFQATT, CDR2 SNEGSKA (reference sequence). The CDR3 runs to 14 residues. The CDR3 protein is CSARGTSGPGEQFF.

The chain joins TRBV13 to TRBJ2-1; the TCRdb D gene call, TRBD2, has no DNA to confirm it. CDR1 and CDR2 (germline): PRHDT, FYEKMQ (reference sequence). CDR3 length equals 15 residues. The CDR3 sequence is CASSPGGPSYNEQFF.

The chain employs TRBV19 and TRBJ2-1; the TCRdb call, TRBD1, lacks DNA for checking. This CDR3 has 16 residues. Germline lookup yields CDR1 LNHDA and CDR2 SQIVND (reference sequence). CDR3 sequence reads: CASSAGDRGSYNEQFF.

The chain links TRBV7-2 to TRBJ2-4; TCRdb returns TRBD2, unconfirmable since there is no DNA. Germline V gene lookup returns CDR1 SGHTA and CDR2 FQGNSA. CDR3 length: 15 residues. The CDR3 loop reads CASSWPGTRTDIQYF.

V and J are TRBV6-1 and TRBJ1-6. CDR3 size: 14 residues. CDR1 is MNHNS, CDR2 SASEGT, per germline. CDR3 sequence: CASSSSVRVSPLHF.

This rearrangement joins TRBV6-1 to TRBJ2-7. The CDR3 length is 11 residues. Germline CDR1 reads MNHNS; CDR2 reads SASEGT. CDR3 sequence reads: CASSGIYEQYF.

The chain is built from TRBV30 and TRBJ2-3; TCRdb picks TRBD1, but there is no DNA to check that call. The CDR3 runs to 14 residues. The V gene's germline CDR1 is GTSNPN and CDR2 SVGIG (reference sequence). CDR3 in amino acids: CAWSGTGTTDTQYF.

V gene TRBV5-1 combines with J gene TRBJ2-5; no DNA is available, so the TRBD1 call from TCRdb remains unchecked. Germline V gene sequence: CDR1 SGHRS, CDR2 YFSETQ. The CDR3 has 14 amino acids. The CDR3 loop reads CASSLDTGVETQYF.

The chain links TRBV20-1 to TRBJ1-4; TCRdb returns TRBD1, unconfirmable since there is no DNA. The germline CDR1 and CDR2 sequences are DFQATT and SNEGSKA (reference sequence). The CDR3 spans 18 residues. The CDR3 protein is CSARDFIDSTGEREKLFF.